The present TCR beta chain was sequenced within a study of T cell responses to AZD1222 COVID-19 vaccine. Overall study results and limits: The sample set comprised mostly white British donors with more females, and clonal diversity was possibly underestimated.

Worth noting for this clone: What it binds is unknown.

Trimming shortened V by 4 bases and J by 2 bases, and 19 bases separated the two germline ends. CDR3 length: 16 amino acids. Germline loops: CDR1 SGDLS, CDR2 YYNGEE. Sequencing was performed with immunoSEQ multiplex PCR; in TCRdb, only in-frame clones are kept and a portion is missing. The table records about 100,000 clones, around 83% of them present only once. The V and J genes are TRBV9 and TRBJ2-7; TRBD2 might be the D (5 bases). Sample: peripheral blood, taken on day 0 of AZD1222 vaccination. The origin of this receptor is an adult in good health. Here the CDR3 DNA reads TGTGCCAGCAGCCCCCTAGGCAGCGGACGGGCCTACGAGCAGTACTTC. The encoded protein is CASSPLGSGRAYEQYF. The entire variable domain, with the rest obtained from reference TRBV9 and TRBJ2-7, is as follows: DSGVTQTPKHLITATGQRVTLRCSPRSGDLSVYWYQQSLDQGLQFLIQYYNGEERAKGNILERFSAQQFPDLHSELNLSSLELGDSALYFCASSPLGSGRAYEQYFGPGTRLTVT.